Given below is one TCR beta chain in context. The antigen is not known. The sample belongs to a study of T cell repertoires in cytomegalovirus infection. Study-level points and caveats: Across the ex vivo response, the dominant clonotypes were HLA-C-restricted CMV-specific TCR beta clonotypes.

Germline assignment: CDR1 DFQATT and CDR2 SNEGSKA (reference sequence). With 3 bases clipped from V and 4 bases from J, the junction kept 13 bases outside the gene matches. This CDR3 contains 16 residues. TCRdb reanalysed the reads using MiXCR and keeps one entry per CDR3 protein. The profile shows hundreds of thousands of distinct CDR3 sequences, about 31% of them singletons. Sequencing used cultured CD8+ T cells from PBMCs, obtained from culture after CMV antigen stimulation. The sequence was collected from a human donor in good health (CMV status not recorded). Some clones in this sample may be carry-over from other donors' samples. The V call is TRBV20-1, the J call TRBJ2-7; TRBD2 matches at 9 bases. CDR3 protein: CSARIAGALYGYEQYV. The DNA for the CDR3 is TGCAGTGCTAGGATAGCGGGGGCGCTATATGGGTACGAGCAGTACGTC.